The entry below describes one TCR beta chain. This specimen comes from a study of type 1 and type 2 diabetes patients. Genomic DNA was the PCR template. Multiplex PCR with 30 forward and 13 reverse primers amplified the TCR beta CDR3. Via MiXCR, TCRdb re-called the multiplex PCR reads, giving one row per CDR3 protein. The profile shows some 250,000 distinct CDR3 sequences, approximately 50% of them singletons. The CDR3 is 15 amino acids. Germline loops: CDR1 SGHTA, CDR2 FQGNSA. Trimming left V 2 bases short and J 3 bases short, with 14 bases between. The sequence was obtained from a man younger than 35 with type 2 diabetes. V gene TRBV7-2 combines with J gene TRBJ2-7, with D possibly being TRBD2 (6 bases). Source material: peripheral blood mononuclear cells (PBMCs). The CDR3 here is CASSLSGDPYYEQYF. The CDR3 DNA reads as TGTGCCAGCAGCTTATCGGGGGACCCCTACTACGAGCAGTACTTC.